This T cell receptor (beta chain) is from a study of regulatory T cells in long-lasting Graves disease. With iRepertoire HTBI primers and Arm-PCR of CDR3 regions, TCR beta libraries were built. TCRdb re-analysed the multiplex PCR reads in MiXCR, keeping a single row per CDR3 protein. This table holds roughly 510,000 distinct CDR3 sequences, about 16% found once. As for time point: newly diagnosed GD, antithyroid drugs for less than 3 months. Extracted RNA from PBMCs served as the source of the TCR library. One endocrinology department in Xi'an, China, was where patients came from. Germline CDR1 reads LGHNT; CDR2 reads FRNRAP. V trimming: 4 bases; J trimming: 5 bases; junction bases outside the gene matches: 7. The length of the CDR3 is 16 residues. The table lists this clonotype with many counts. This same sample was also part of a study on T cells in Graves' hyperthyroidism and ophthalmopathy. In that study: Ophthalmopathy was model-predicted a median around 6.1 months pre-onset.

The clonotype originates from a man aged 18 to 35 with Graves disease. The rearrangement uses TRBV12-5 and TRBJ2-1, with 11 nucleotides matching TRBD1. This specimen consisted of peripheral blood mononuclear cells (PBMCs), obtained at new diagnosis, from a patient treated with antithyroid drugs. CDR3 DNA: TGTGCTAGTGGTTCCCCGGACAGGGGGCCGGACAATGAGCAGTTCTTC. As protein: CASGSPDRGPDNEQFF.